These T cell receptor beta chains were read from a single sample in a study of CD8 T cells in Susac syndrome. A single record per CDR3 protein comes from TCRdb applying MiXCR to the immunoSEQ multiplex PCR reads. The table shows just over 150,000 distinct CDR3 sequences, with 85% to 95% occurring only once. Material: CD8+ T cells from PBMCs. These receptors originate from a human donor with multiple sclerosis. CDR3s leave out the opening cysteine and the closing phenylalanine or tryptophan.

TRBJ2-7	TRBV20-1	SARDITYEQY
TRBJ1-2	TRBV12-3/TRBV12-4	ASRDRGYGYT
TRBJ2-1	TRBV7-9	ASSPRRGVVDEQF
TRBJ2-5	TRBV4-2	ASSQALAGQETQY
TRBJ2-1	TRBV30	AWSAGTGDNEQF
TRBJ1-2	TRBV6-1	ASSEAGIRPPPQYGYT
TRBJ2-1	TRBV27	ASSLFGIDNEQF
TRBJ1-2	TRBV3-1	ASSRLLGQGDYGYT
TRBJ1-6	TRBV28	ASSFITDNSPLH
TRBJ1-2	TRBV30	AWSVGGNGYT
TRBJ2-1	TRBV3-1	ASSQEKGPNEQF
TRBJ2-7	TRBV4-1	ASSQALAGGYEQY
TRBJ2-7	TRBV12-3/TRBV12-4	ASSFSGYEQY
TRBJ1-1	TRBV9	ASSGGRKNTEAF
TRBJ1-4	TRBV13	ASSLGRVGEKLF
TRBJ2-1	TRBV7-3	ASSPESGGLYNEQF
TRBJ2-7	TRBV20-1	SARDLLAGGPGSSYEQY
TRBJ1-2	TRBV28	ASSWRANNYGYT
TRBJ1-6	TRBV3-1	ASSQDGVSYSPLH
TRBJ1-5	TRBV3-1	ASSQGPSQGAGYQPQH
TRBJ1-5	TRBV6-1	ASTSWHPSNQPQH
TRBJ2-1	TRBV30	AWSVSRQGKQF
TRBJ1-2	TRBV13	ASSALAGTAFGYT
TRBJ1-2	TRBV14	ATGTAVGGYT
TRBJ2-1	TRBV7-3	ASRPSGSYNEQF
TRBJ2-7	TRBV29-1	SVELAGASYEQY
TRBJ2-5	TRBV9	ASTLGGGVSETQY
TRBJ2-7	TRBV20-1	SARDSTGLYMTEQY
TRBJ2-5	TRBV4-1	ASSQGRGASETQY
TRBJ2-7	TRBV13	ASSLGSGRIYEQY
TRBJ2-1	TRBV7-9	ASSGTSGAYEQF
TRBJ2-3	TRBV21-1	ATVPAARSTDTQY
TRBJ1-6	TRBV4-2	ASSQDQDSPLH
TRBJ1-1	TRBV3-1	ASSQEWTGNTEAF
TRBJ1-3	TRBV30	ACKLPSGNTIY
TRBJ2-6	TRBV9	ASSFPRSGANVLT
TRBJ2-5	TRBV7-2	ASSLNAVRETQY
TRBJ2-7	TRBV19	ASSPPGQGNPYEQY
TRBJ2-7	TRBV27	ASSLSRDRIYEQY
TRBJ1-2	TRBV12-3/TRBV12-4	ASSPGTHTDYGYT
TRBJ2-7	TRBV13	ASSYSTDGLYSYEQY
TRBJ2-2	TRBV29-1	SVGGENTGELF
TRBJ1-1	TRBV9	ASSVEATRGTEAF
TRBJ1-5	TRBV20-1	SARHTGTQH
TRBJ2-7	TRBV13	ASSLAGPQYEQY